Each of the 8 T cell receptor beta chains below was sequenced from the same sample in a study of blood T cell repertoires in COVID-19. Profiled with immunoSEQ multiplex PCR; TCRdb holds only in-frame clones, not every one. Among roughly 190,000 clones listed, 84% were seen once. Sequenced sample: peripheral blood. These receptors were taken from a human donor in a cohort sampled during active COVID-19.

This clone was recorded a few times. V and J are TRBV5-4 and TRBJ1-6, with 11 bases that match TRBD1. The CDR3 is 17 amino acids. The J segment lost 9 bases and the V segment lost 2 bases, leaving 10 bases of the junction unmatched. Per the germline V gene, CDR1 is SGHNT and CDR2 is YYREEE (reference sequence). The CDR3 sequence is CASSFYKTGTGGSPLHF. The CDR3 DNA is TGTGCCAGCAGCTTTTACAAAACCGGGACAGGGGGTTCACCCCTCCACTTT.

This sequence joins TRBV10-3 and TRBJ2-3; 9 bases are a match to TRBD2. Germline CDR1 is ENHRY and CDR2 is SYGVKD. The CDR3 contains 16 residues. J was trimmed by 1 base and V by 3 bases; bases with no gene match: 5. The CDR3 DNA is TGTGCCATCAGTGAATTAGCGGGGGAGCGCACAGATACGCAGTATTTT. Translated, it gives CAISELAGERTDTQYF.

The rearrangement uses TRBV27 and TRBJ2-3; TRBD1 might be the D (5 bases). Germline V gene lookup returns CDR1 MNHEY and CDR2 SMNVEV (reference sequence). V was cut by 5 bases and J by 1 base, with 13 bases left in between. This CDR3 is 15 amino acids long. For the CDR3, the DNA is TGTGCCAGCAGTCAATACCCGACAGGCACAGATACGCAGTATTTT. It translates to CASSQYPTGTDTQYF.

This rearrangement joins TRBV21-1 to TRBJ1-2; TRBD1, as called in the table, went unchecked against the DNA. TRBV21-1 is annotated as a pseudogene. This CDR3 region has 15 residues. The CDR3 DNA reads TGTGCCAGCAGCAGACGGGACAGGGGCAACTATGGCTACACCTTC. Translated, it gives CASSRRDRGNYGYTF.

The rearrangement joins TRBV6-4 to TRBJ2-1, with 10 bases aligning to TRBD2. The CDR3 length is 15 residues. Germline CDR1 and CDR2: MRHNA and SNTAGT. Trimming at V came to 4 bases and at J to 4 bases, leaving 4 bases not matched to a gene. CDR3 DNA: TGTGCCAGCAGTGCGGAGACTAGCGGGTACAATGAGCAGTTCTTC. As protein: CASSAETSGYNEQFF.

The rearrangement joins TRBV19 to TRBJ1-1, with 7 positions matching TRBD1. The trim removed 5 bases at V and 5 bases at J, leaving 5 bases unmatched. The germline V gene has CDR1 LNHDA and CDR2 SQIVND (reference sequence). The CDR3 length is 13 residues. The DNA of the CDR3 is TGTGCCAGTAGTTCGGGCAGGGGGACTGAAGCTTTCTTT. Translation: CASSSGRGTEAFF.

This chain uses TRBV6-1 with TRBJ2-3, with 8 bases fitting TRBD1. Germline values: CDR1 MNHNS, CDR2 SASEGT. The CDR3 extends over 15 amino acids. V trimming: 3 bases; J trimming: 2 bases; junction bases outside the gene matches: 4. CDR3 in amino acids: CASSEGTGLTDTQYF. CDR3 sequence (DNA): TGTGCCAGCAGTGAGGGGACAGGACTCACAGATACGCAGTATTTT.

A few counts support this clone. This CDR3 is CASSQVINSPLHF. CDR3 nucleotides: TGTGCCAGCAGCCAAGTAATAAATTCACCCCTCCACTTT. The chain is built from TRBV3-1 (or the pseudogene TRBV3-2) and TRBJ1-6; no clear D. The germline V and J ends were trimmed by 1 base and 7 bases, with 5 bases remaining between them. Germline CDR1 LGHDT, CDR2 YNNKEL (reference sequence). This CDR3 region has 13 residues.